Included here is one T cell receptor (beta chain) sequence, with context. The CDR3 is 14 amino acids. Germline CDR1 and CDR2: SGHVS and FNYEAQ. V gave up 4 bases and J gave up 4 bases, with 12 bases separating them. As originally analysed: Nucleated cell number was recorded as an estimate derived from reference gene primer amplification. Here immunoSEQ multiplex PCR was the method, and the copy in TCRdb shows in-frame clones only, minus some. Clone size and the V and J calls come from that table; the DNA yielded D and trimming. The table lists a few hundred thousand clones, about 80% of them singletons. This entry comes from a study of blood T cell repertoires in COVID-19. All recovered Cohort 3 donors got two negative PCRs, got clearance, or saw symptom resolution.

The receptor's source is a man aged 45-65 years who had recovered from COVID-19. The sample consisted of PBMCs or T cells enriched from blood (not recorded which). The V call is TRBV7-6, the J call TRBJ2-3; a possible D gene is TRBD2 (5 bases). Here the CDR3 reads CASSSIDGADTQYF. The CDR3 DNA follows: TGTGCCAGCAGCTCCATCGACGGGGCAGATACGCAGTATTTT.